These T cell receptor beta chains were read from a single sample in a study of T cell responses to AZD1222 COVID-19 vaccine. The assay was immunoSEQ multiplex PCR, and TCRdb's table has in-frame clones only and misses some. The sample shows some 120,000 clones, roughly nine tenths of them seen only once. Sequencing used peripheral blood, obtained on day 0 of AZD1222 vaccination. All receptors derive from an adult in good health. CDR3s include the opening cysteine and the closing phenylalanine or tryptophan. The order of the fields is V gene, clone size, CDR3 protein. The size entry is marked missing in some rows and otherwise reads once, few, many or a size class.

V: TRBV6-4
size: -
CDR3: CASSDSGQGRSAQHF

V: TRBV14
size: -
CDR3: CASSHRNVNTEAFF

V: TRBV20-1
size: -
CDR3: CSASGLGGRGNQPQHF

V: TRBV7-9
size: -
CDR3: CASSLAGAGPEKLFF

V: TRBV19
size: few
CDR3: CASSRDRVTEAFF

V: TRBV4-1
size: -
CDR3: CASSQGGGWYQETQYF

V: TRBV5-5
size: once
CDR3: CASSFLTVSGNTIYF

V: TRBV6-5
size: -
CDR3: CASSYGSQGYTF

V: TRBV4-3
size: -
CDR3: CASSPLTGDEQFF

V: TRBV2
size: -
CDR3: CASSEASVVYTEAFF

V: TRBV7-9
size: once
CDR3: CASSSWGLTEETQYF

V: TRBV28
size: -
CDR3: CASSVQLTTNEKLFF

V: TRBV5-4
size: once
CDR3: CASGGTGNPTGELFF

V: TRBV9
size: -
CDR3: CASSQQGASYNEQFF

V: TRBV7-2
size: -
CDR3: CASSLAGTGVRYEQYF

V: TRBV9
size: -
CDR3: CASSVGAGGHGYTF

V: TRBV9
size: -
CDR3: CASSVAGGVDVFDTEAFF

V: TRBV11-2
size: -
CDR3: CASSLDPGTSEAFF

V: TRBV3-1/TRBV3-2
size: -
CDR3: CASSRKTRAANEKLFF

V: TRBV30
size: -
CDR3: CAWKKDSLNEKLFF

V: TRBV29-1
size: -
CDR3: CSVQGAQSVYGYTF

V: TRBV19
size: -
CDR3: CASSTRTGSLIVFKHSNQPQHF

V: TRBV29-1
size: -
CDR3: CSVVPRFGGGINEQFF

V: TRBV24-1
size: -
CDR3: CATSVGQGIGGYTF

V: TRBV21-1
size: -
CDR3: CASSKVGTGGGSTEAFF

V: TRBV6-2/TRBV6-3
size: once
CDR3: CASSYPGSSYEQYF

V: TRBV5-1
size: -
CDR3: CASSLGGNAYNSPLHF

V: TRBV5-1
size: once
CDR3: CASSLGSGLGEQYF

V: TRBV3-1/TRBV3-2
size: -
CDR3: CASSQRDGVFEYF

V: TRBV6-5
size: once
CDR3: CASTLGGGTIYF

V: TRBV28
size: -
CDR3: CASRKSDWYEQYF

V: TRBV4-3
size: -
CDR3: CASSPRMGVALYGYTF

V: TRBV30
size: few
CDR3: CAWSEGTGDEKLFF

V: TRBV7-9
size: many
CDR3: CASSPGTGAYEQYF

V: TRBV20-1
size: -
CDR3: CSADSNYGYTF

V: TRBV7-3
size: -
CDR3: CASGQGGGEAFF

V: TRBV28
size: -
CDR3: CASGDLGQGDNSPLHF

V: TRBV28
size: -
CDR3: CASTTLGGFGTDTQYF

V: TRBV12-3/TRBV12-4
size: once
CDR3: CASSLRQNTEAFF

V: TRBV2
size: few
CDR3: CASSVQGVDTDTQYF

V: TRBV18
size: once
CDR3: CASSPSSNLYGYTF

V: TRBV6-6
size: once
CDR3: CASSSPGGSYEQYF

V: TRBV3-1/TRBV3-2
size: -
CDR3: CASSPGTGGAGQPQHF

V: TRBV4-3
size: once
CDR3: CASSQRLAEETQYF

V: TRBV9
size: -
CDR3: CASSVGGWGSGNTIYF

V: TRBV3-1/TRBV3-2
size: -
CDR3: CASSQVPGGRGTDTQYF

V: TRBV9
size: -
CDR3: CASSATSHPSTDTQYF

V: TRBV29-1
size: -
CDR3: CSVRDSPMNTEAFF